These 25 T cell receptor beta chains originate from one sample sequenced in a study of cytomegalovirus exposure and HLA in healthy donors. This PCR relied on a set of 60 Vbeta primers and 13 Jbeta primers. Produced via immunoSEQ multiplex PCR; TCRdb's table is partial and in-frame only. The sample consists of around 30,000 clones, around 87% of them appearing once. Sequenced material: PBMCs. These receptors were obtained from a boy younger than 18 in good health and CMV-seronegative.

This chain joins TRBV6-5 and TRBJ2-1, with D possibly matching TRBD1 (5 bases). V was trimmed by 0 bases and J by 8 bases, leaving 11 bases between them. The CDR3 is 14 residues long. CDR1 is MNHEY and CDR2 is SVGAGI in the germline V gene. The CDR3 here is CASSYSGRVDEQFF. CDR3 DNA sequence: TGTGCCAGCAGTTACTCCGGCAGGGTCGATGAGCAGTTCTTC.

V and J are TRBV11-2 and TRBJ1-2; 7 bases align to TRBD1. Germline CDR1 SGHAT, CDR2 FQNNGV. The CDR3 sequence is 14 residues long. Trimming at V came to 4 bases and at J to 6 bases, leaving 8 bases not matched to a gene. This chain's CDR3 is CASSSATGMDGYTF. The DNA of the CDR3 is TGTGCCAGCAGCTCTGCGACAGGGATGGATGGCTACACCTTC.

The CDR3 coding sequence is TGTGCCAGCAGCCTTCAGGGAGGCACTAATGAAAAACTGTTTTTT. It encodes CASSLQGGTNEKLFF. The V and J genes are TRBV5-6 and TRBJ1-4, with D tentatively TRBD1 (5 bases). The CDR3 totals 15 residues. In germline, CDR1 is SGHDT, CDR2 YYEEEE. Trimming stripped 4 bases from V and 2 bases from J, with 12 bases between.

This clone has only a few counts. This sequence joins TRBV25-1 and TRBJ2-5, with 9 positions matching TRBD2. With 5 bases clipped from V and 4 bases from J, the junction kept 11 bases outside the gene matches. The CDR3 loop spans 16 amino acids. CDR1 and CDR2 from the germline V gene are MGHDK and SYGVNS. This chain's CDR3 is CASSFFPSGVSETQYF. The CDR3 bases are TGTGCCAGCAGTTTTTTCCCTAGCGGGGTTTCAGAGACCCAGTACTTC.

A single count supports this clone. V is TRBV25-1 and J is TRBJ2-3; 7 bases map to TRBD1. This CDR3 has 15 residues. V was clipped by 0 bases and J by 5 bases; unmatched bases: 5. CDR1 is MGHDK and CDR2 is SYGVNS in the germline V gene. The CDR3 protein is CASSEYRGGRDTQYF. The DNA of the CDR3 is TGTGCCAGCAGTGAATATCGAGGGGGCAGAGATACGCAGTATTTT.

This clone was counted only a few times. J is TRBJ1-5 and V is TRBV6-1; D is possibly TRBD1 (6 bases). CDR3 length equals 12 residues. Trimming removed 8 bases from V and 3 bases from J, with 8 bases in between. Germline CDR1 reads MNHNS; CDR2 reads SASEGT. The CDR3: CASQGPNQPQHF. CDR3 DNA sequence: TGTGCCAGCCAGGGGCCCAATCAGCCCCAGCATTTT.

V gene TRBV14 combines with J gene TRBJ2-6; a weak D match, TRBD2 (5 bases). This CDR3 spans 17 amino acids. The germline gives CDR1 SGHDN, CDR2 FVKESK. The V and J ends lost 2 bases and 4 bases respectively, with 15 bases between them. Here the CDR3 reads CASSQSRRTGGANVLTF. In nucleotides, the CDR3 is TGTGCCAGCAGCCAATCCAGGCGCACGGGGGGGGCCAACGTCCTGACTTTC.

In this sample, this clone turned up a few times. V is TRBV5-1 and J is TRBJ2-1, with a tentative D call TRBD2 (6 bases). This CDR3 is 15 amino acids long. The germline V and J ends were trimmed by 2 bases and 7 bases, with 16 bases remaining between them. Germline assignment: CDR1 SGHRS and CDR2 YFSETQ. The CDR3 spells CASSFRGVSSNEQFF. The CDR3 DNA reads as TGCGCCAGCAGCTTTCGCGGGGTTTCGTCGAATGAGCAGTTCTTC.

This clone appeared once. V gene TRBV2 combines with J gene TRBJ1-4; TRBD1 matches 10 bases. V gave up 6 bases and J gave up 0 bases; unmatched junction bases: 13. This CDR3 region has 19 residues. Germline V gene lookup returns CDR1 SNHLY and CDR2 FYNNEI. This chain's CDR3 is CASREPGQGFRATNEKLFF. Written as DNA, the CDR3 is TGTGCCAGCAGGGAACCGGGACAGGGGTTCCGAGCAACTAATGAAAAACTGTTTTTT.

CDR3 sequence: CASLHTGEVAEAFF. In DNA, the CDR3 is TGTGCCAGTCTACACACAGGGGAGGTCGCTGAAGCTTTCTTT. The chain carries TRBV19 and TRBJ1-1; 7 bases line up with TRBD1. V lost 8 bases and J lost 6; bases outside the gene matches: 12. CDR3 length: 14 amino acids. CDR1 and CDR2 (germline): LNHDA, SQIVND (reference sequence). Full variable domain (rest looked up from reference TRBV19 and TRBJ1-1): DGGITQSPKYLFRKEGQNVTLSCEQNLNHDAMYWYRQDPGQGLRLIYYSQIVNDFQKGDIAEGYSVSREKKESFPLTVTSAQKNPTAFYLCASLHTGEVAEAFFGQGTRLTVV.

This rearrangement joins TRBV5-6 to TRBJ2-1; the match to TRBD2 covers 7 bases. CDR3 length: 15 residues. Germline V gene lookup returns CDR1 SGHDT and CDR2 YYEEEE. After removal of 4 bases from V and 2 bases from J, the junction contained 6 bases not matched to a gene. CDR3 loop: CASSRGSGTYNEQFF. CDR3 coding DNA: TGTGCCAGCAGCAGGGGCAGCGGGACCTACAATGAGCAGTTCTTC.

The chain recombines TRBV14 with TRBJ1-5; D unresolved. The length of the CDR3 is 15 residues. The V end was cut by 4 bases, the J end by 9 bases, with 19 bases between. Germline CDR1 and CDR2: SGHDN and FVKESK. The DNA for the CDR3 is TGTGCCAGCAGCCCCAGCGGCGGGAGCTTCGGGCCCCAGCATTTT. This codes for CASSPSGGSFGPQHF.

This chain links TRBV5-6 with TRBJ1-5; 11 positions agree with TRBD1. CDR1 is SGHDT and CDR2 is YYEEEE in the germline V gene. The junction had 6 bases not matched to a gene; V was cut back by 4 bases and J by 0 bases. The CDR3 is 17 residues long. Here the CDR3 reads CASSRGTGGFSNQPQHF. The DNA for the CDR3 is TGTGCCAGCAGCCGAGGGACAGGGGGTTTTAGCAATCAGCCCCAGCATTTT.

A single count supports this clone. V and J are TRBV7-2 and TRBJ2-1, with 12 bases aligning to TRBD2. The J segment lost 4 bases and the V segment lost 7 bases, leaving 5 bases of the junction unmatched. The CDR3 sequence is 15 residues long. Germline V gene sequence: CDR1 SGHTA, CDR2 FQGNSA. The CDR3 region has the DNA TGTGCCAGCACCTCCCTAGCGGGGGGGTACAATGAGCAGTTCTTC. This codes for CASTSLAGGYNEQFF.

The chain employs TRBV5-1 and TRBJ2-3, with TRBD2 matching 9 bases. The germline V gene encodes CDR1 SGHRS and CDR2 YFSETQ. V was clipped by 2 bases and J by 5 bases; unmatched bases: 3. This CDR3 comprises 14 residues. CDR3 nucleotides: TGCGCCAGCAGCTTCGCGGGGGGGCAAGATACGCAGTATTTT. Translating gives CASSFAGGQDTQYF.

This clone was found once. This sequence joins TRBV5-6 and TRBJ2-7; D call uncertain. The CDR3 totals 15 residues. V dropped 0 bases and J dropped 1 base, with 11 bases sitting between them. Germline loops: CDR1 SGHDT, CDR2 YYEEEE. CDR3 sequence reads: CASSLGGVGSYEQYF. CDR3 sequence (DNA): TGTGCCAGCAGCTTGGGAGGCGTCGGATCCTACGAGCAGTACTTC.

The chain couples TRBV4-3 to TRBJ2-1; 12 nucleotides agree with TRBD1. V shed 2 bases and J 8 bases; nucleotides not matched to a gene: 7. Germline assignment: CDR1 LGHNA and CDR2 YSLEER. This CDR3 is built from 16 residues. CDR3 DNA: TGCGCCAGCAGCCAAAGGAGCGGGACAGGGGGCGATGAGCAGTTCTTC. It yields the protein CASSQRSGTGGDEQFF.

V and J are TRBV5-1 and TRBJ2-3; no firm D call. The V gene's germline CDR1 is SGHRS and CDR2 YFSETQ. V gave up 0 bases and J gave up 4 bases, with 12 bases separating them. The CDR3 has 15 residues. CDR3: CASSLELPFADTQYF. CDR3 sequence (DNA): TGCGCCAGCAGCTTGGAACTCCCGTTCGCAGATACGCAGTATTTT.

The chain has TRBV29-1 and TRBJ2-7; maybe TRBD1 (5 bases). From germline, CDR1 is SQVTM and CDR2 ANQGSEA. This CDR3 contains 13 residues. The germline V and J ends were trimmed by 3 bases and 1 base, with 10 bases remaining between them. DNA of the CDR3: TGCAGCGTTGAGAGTCAGGGATCCTACGAGCAGTACTTC. It specifies CSVESQGSYEQYF.

The chain carries TRBV7-8 and TRBJ2-3; 10 bases agree with TRBD2. The V segment lost 6 bases and the J segment 3 bases; nucleotides outside the gene matches: 15. From germline, CDR1 is SGHVS and CDR2 FQNEAQ. The CDR3 consists of 18 residues. CDR3 nucleotides: TGTGCCAGCAGTTCGAAGCGGGGGGGCATAATGGGGACAGATACGCAGTATTTT. Its protein product is CASSSKRGGIMGTDTQYF. Full variable domain (missing parts from reference TRBV7-8 and TRBJ2-3): GAGVSQSPRYKVAKRGQDVALRCDPISGHVSLFWYQQALGQGPEFLTYFQNEAQLDKSGLPSDRFFAERPEGSVSTLKIQRTQQEDSAVYLCASSSKRGGIMGTDTQYFGPGTRLTVL.

This chain links TRBV28 with TRBJ2-1; no reliable D call. The V and J ends lost 2 bases and 3 bases respectively, with 8 bases between them. Germline CDR1 is MDHEN and CDR2 is SYDVKM. CDR3 length: 14 amino acids. CDR3 residues: CASSLNSIYNEQFF. CDR3 DNA sequence: TGTGCCAGCAGTTTAAATTCTATCTACAATGAGCAGTTCTTC.

V is TRBV9 and J is TRBJ1-2; TRBD1 aligns across 11 bases. The CDR3 covers 13 residues. The ends lost 3 bases at V and 8 bases at J; junction bases unmatched: 3. Germline V gene data show CDR1 as SGDLS and CDR2 as YYNGEE. The CDR3 here is CASSAGQGGGYTF. DNA for the CDR3: TGTGCCAGCAGCGCGGGACAGGGGGGCGGCTACACCTTC.

This sequence joins TRBV11-1 and TRBJ2-7; possibly TRBD1 for D (6 bases). CDR1 is SGHAT, CDR2 FQDESV, per germline (reference sequence). Between the trimmed V and J ends, which lost 2 bases and 3 bases, there was a span of 14 bases. The length of the CDR3 is 15 residues. CDR3 loop: CASSLFGQGHYEQYF. CDR3 nucleotides: TGTGCCAGCAGCTTATTCGGGCAGGGGCACTACGAGCAGTACTTC.

This clone was seen a few times. The genes are TRBV4-1 and TRBJ1-2; D might be TRBD1 (5 bases). CDR3 length: 14 amino acids. Germline loops: CDR1 MGHRA, CDR2 YSYEKL. Trimming stripped 3 bases from V and 4 bases from J, with 12 bases between. The CDR3 protein is CASSHVQVFYGYTF. In DNA, the CDR3 is TGCGCCAGCAGCCATGTACAGGTATTCTATGGCTACACCTTC.

The chain employs TRBV7-6 and TRBJ2-2; possible D gene TRBD1, 5 bases. V was clipped by 4 bases and J by 5 bases, with 11 bases between them. The CDR3 totals 14 residues. Germline V gene sequence: CDR1 SGHVS, CDR2 FNYEAQ. The CDR3 DNA reads as TGTGCCAGCAGCTCCTACCCAGGGACCGGGGAGCTGTTTTTT. The encoded protein is CASSSYPGTGELFF.